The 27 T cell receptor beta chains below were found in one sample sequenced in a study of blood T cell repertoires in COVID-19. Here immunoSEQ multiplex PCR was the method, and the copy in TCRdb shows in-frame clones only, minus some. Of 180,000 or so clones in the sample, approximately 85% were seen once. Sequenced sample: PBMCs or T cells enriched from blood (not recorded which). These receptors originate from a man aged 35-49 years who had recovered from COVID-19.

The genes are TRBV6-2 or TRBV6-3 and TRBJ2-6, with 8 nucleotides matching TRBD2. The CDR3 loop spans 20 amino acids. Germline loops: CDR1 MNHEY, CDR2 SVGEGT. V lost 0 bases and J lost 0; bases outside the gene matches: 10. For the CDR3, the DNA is TGTGCCAGCAGTTACTCCCTGGGGGTAGCGGGGAACTCTGGGGCCAACGTCCTGACTTTC. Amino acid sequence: CASSYSLGVAGNSGANVLTF.

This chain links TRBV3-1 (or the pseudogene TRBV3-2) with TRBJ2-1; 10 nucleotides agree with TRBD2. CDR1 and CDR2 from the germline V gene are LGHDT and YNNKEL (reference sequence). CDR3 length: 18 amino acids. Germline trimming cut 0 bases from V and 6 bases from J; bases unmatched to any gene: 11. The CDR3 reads CASSQEVLAGGTSNEQFF. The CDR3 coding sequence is TGTGCCAGCAGCCAAGAGGTATTAGCGGGGGGCACGTCCAATGAGCAGTTCTTC.

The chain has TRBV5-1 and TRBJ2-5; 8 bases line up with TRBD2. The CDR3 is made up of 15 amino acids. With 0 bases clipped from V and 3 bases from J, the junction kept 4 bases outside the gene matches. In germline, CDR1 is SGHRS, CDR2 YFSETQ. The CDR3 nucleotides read TGCGCCAGCAGCTTGGAGACTAGCGAGAAAGAGACCCAGTACTTC. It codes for CASSLETSEKETQYF.

CDR3 in amino acids: CAISESVGTGDTQYF. DNA of the CDR3: TGTGCCATCAGTGAGTCGGTCGGCACGGGAGATACGCAGTATTTT. This chain joins TRBV10-3 and TRBJ2-3; the D is unclear. CDR1 and CDR2 (germline): ENHRY, SYGVKD. The CDR3 runs 15 residues. V dropped 0 bases and J dropped 5 bases, with 12 bases sitting between them.

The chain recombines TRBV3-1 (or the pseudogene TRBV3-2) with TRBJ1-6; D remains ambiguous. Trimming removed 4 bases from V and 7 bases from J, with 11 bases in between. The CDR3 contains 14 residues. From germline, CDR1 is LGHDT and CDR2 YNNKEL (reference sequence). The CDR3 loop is CASSPEVRNSPLHF. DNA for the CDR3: TGTGCCAGCAGCCCGGAGGTGCGGAATTCACCCCTCCACTTT.

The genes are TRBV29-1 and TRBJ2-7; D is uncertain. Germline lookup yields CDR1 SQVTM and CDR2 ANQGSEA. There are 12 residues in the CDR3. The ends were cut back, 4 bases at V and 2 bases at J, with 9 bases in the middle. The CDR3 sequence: CSVGRNTYEQYF. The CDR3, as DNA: TGCAGCGTTGGCAGGAATACCTACGAGCAGTACTTC.

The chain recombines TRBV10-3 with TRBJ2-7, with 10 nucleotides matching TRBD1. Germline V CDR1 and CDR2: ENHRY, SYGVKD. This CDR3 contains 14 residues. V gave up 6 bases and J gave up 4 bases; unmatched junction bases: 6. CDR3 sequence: CAIRPDRGEYEQYF. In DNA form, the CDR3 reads TGTGCCATCAGACCGGACAGGGGGGAATACGAGCAGTACTTC.

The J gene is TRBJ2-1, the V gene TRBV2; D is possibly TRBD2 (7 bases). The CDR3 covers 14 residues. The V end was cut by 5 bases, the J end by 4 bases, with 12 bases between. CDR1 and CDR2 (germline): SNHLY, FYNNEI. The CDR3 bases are TGTGCCAGCAGTCTAGGGGGGGGTTACAATGAGCAGTTCTTC. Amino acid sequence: CASSLGGGYNEQFF.

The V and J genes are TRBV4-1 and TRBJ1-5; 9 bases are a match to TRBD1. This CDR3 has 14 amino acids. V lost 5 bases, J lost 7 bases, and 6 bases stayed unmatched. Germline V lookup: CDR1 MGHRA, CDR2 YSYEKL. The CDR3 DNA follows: TGCGCCAGCAGCTACGGGGACAGGGAACAGCCCCAGCATTTT. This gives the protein CASSYGDREQPQHF.

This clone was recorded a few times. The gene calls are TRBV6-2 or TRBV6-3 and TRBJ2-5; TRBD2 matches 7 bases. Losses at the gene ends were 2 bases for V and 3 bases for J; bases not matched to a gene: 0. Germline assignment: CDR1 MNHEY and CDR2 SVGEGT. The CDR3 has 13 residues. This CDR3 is CASSYLAEETQYF. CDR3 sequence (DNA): TGTGCCAGCAGTTACCTAGCGGAAGAGACCCAGTACTTC.

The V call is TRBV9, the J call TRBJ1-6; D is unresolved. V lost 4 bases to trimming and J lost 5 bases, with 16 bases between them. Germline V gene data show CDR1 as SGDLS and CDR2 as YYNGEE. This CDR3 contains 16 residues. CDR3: CASSPEWALHNSPLHF. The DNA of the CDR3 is TGTGCCAGCAGCCCCGAGTGGGCCCTTCATAATTCACCCCTCCACTTT.

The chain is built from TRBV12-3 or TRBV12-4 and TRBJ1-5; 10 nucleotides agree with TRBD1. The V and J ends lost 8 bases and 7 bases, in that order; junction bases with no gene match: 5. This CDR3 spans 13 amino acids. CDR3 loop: CASSTGGGQPQHF. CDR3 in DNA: TGTGCCAGCTCGACAGGGGGCGGGCAGCCCCAGCATTTT.

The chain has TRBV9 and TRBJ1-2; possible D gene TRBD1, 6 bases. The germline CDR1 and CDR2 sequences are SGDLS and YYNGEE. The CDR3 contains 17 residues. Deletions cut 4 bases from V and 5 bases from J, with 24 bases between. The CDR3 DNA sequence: TGTGCCAGCAGCCCACCTCAGGGACAAATAAGCTCATATGGCTACACCTTC. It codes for CASSPPQGQISSYGYTF.

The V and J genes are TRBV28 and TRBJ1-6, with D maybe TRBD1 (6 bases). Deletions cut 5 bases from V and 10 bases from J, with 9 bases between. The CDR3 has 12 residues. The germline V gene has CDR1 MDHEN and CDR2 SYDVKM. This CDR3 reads CASSTGRSPLHF. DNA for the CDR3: TGTGCCAGCAGTACAGGGAGATCACCCCTCCACTTT.

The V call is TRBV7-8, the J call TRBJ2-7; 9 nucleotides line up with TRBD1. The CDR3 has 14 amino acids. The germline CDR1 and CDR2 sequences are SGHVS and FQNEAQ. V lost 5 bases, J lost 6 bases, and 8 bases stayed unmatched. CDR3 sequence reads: CASSLGQGFGEQYF. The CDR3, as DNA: TGTGCCAGCAGCCTGGGACAGGGTTTTGGCGAGCAGTACTTC. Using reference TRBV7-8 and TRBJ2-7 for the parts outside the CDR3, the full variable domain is GAGVSQSPRYKVAKRGQDVALRCDPISGHVSLFWYQQALGQGPEFLTYFQNEAQLDKSGLPSDRFFAERPEGSVSTLKIQRTQQEDSAVYLCASSLGQGFGEQYFGPGTRLTVT.

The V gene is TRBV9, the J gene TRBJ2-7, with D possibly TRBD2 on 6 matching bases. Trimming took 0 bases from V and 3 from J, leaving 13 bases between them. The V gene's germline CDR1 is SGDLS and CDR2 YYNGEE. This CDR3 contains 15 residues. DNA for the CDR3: TGTGCCAGCAGCGTAGCCTCCGGGACTTTCTACGAGCAGTACTTC. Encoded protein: CASSVASGTFYEQYF.

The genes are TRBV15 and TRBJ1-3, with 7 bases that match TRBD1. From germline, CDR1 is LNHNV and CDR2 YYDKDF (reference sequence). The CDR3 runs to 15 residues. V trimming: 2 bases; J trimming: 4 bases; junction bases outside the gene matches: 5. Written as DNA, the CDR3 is TGTGCCACCAGCAGACAGAGGGGGCCCGGAAACACCATATATTTT. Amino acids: CATSRQRGPGNTIYF.

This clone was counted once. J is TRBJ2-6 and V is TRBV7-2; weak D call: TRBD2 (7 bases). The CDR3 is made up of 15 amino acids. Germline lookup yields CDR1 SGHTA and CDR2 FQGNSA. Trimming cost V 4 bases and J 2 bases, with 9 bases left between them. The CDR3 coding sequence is TGTGCCAGCAGCTCCGGGGGGCCTGGGGCCAACGTCCTGACTTTC. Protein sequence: CASSSGGPGANVLTF.

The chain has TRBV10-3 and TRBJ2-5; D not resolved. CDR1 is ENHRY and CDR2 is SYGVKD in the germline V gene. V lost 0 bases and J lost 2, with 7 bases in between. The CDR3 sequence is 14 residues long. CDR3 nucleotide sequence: TGTGCCATCAGTGAGTCCAACAAACAAGAGACCCAGTACTTC. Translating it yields CAISESNKQETQYF.

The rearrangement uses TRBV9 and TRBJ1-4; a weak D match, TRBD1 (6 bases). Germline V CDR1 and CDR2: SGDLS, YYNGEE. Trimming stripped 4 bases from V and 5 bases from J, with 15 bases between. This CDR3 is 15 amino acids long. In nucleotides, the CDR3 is TGTGCCAGCAGCACTCAAACAGGGATAAATGAAAAACTGTTTTTT. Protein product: CASSTQTGINEKLFF.

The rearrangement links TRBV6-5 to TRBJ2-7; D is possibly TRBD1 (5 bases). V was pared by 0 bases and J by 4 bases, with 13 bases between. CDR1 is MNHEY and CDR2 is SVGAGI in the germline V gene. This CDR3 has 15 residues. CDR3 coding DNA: TGTGCCAGCAGTTACTCGAGGTCAGGGATGTACGAGCAGTACTTC. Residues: CASSYSRSGMYEQYF.

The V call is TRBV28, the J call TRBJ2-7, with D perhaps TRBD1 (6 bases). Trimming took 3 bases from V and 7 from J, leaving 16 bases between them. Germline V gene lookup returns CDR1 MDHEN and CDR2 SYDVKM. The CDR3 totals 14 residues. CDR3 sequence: CASSLGTRYGEQYF. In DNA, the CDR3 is TGTGCCAGCAGTTTGGGGACACGCTATGGAGAGCAGTACTTC. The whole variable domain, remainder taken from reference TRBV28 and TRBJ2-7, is DVKVTQSSRYLVKRTGEKVFLECVQDMDHENMFWYRQDPGLGLRLIYFSYDVKMKEKGDIPEGYSVSREKKERFSLILESASTNQTSMYLCASSLGTRYGEQYFGPGTRLTVT.

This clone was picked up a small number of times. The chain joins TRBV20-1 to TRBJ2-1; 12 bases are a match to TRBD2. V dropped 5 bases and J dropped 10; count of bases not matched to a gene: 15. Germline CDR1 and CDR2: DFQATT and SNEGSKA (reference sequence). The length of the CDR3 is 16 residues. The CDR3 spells CSARGLGLAGLGEQFF. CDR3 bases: TGCAGTGCTCGTGGGCTCGGACTAGCGGGACTTGGGGAGCAGTTCTTC.

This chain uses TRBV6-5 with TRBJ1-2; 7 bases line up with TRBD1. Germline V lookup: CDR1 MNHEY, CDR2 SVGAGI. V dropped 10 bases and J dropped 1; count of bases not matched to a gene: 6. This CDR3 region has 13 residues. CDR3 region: CATNRQGNYGYTF. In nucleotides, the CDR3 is TGTGCCACCAACCGACAGGGTAACTATGGCTACACCTTC.

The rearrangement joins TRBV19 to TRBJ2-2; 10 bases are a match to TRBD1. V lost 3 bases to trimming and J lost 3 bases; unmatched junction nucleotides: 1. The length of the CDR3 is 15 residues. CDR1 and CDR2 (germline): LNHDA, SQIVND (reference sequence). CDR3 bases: TGTGCCAGTAGTATGGGACAGGGGTACACCGGGGAGCTGTTTTTT. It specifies CASSMGQGYTGELFF.

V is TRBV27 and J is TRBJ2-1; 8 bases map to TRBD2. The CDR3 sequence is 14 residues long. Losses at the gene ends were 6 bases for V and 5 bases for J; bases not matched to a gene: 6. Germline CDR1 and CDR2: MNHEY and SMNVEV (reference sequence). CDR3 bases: TGTGCCAGCAGCTTAGCGGGGAGCCACAATGAGCAGTTCTTC. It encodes CASSLAGSHNEQFF.

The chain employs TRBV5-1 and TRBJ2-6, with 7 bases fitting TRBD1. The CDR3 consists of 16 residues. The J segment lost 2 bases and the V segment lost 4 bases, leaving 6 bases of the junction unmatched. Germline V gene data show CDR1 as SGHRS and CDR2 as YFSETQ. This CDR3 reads CASSPLTGTGANVLTF. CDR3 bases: TGCGCCAGCAGCCCATTGACAGGGACTGGGGCCAACGTCCTGACTTTC.